The sample holds one count of the clone carrying this TCR beta chain. What it binds is not known. The V and J ends lost 7 bases and 1 base respectively, with 18 bases between them. Germline V CDR1 and CDR2: SGHRS, YFSETQ. The CDR3 runs to 16 residues. Libraries were made from TCR beta cDNA, and they carried unique molecular identifiers. T cells numbering roughly 1 to 10 million yielded 500,000 or so cDNA molecules. TCRdb called the PCR reads again in MiXCR, with one record for every CDR3 protein. In the table there are around 200,000 distinct CDR3 sequences, roughly 30% of which are singletons. This sample was taken from a study of post-analysis software for immune sequencing data. The wider study: The cohort encompassed relapsing-remitting, secondary progressive and progressive-relapsing multiple sclerosis disease courses. Findings of the study overall: Patients carried four or five TRBV segments more frequently than controls did, and TRBV5-6, TRBV5-1 and TRBV20-1 were among them. The normalized Chao1 diversity of multiple sclerosis patients was significantly lower than that of controls. Those samples that were prepared in the same batch co-clustered strongly by F measure.

The specimen sequenced was blood. The TCR sequence derives from a girl aged 2 to 17 with multiple sclerosis. The chain links TRBV5-1 to TRBJ1-3, with D unclear. The CDR3 sequence: CASSPVASASGNTIYF. Here the CDR3 DNA reads TGCGCCAGCTCTCCGGTGGCCTCCGCTTCTGGAAACACCATATATTTT.